These 24 T cell receptor beta chains share one sample of origin, sequenced in a study of spatial heterogeneity in lung cancer. Each CDR3 protein is one row after TCRdb ran MiXCR on the 5' RACE reads. This table holds more than 65,000 distinct CDR3 sequences, about 7.8% found once. Time point described: sample taken at primary tumor resection. This specimen was PBMCs, taken at surgery. The receptors stem from a male donor with early-stage non-small cell lung cancer.

This clonotype was recorded many times. This chain links TRBV3-1 with TRBJ2-7; 7 nucleotides agree with TRBD1. CDR1 and CDR2 from the germline V gene are LGHDT and YNNKEL (reference sequence). V lost 8 bases and J lost 5; bases outside the gene matches: 12. The length of the CDR3 is 14 residues. CDR3 in DNA: TGTGCCAGCGGCCGGGACAGAATATCCGACGAGCAGTACTTC. Translating gives CASGRDRISDEQYF.

This clonotype has just a few counts. The chain couples TRBV5-4 to TRBJ1-3; D unclear. Trimming stripped 0 bases from V and 2 bases from J, with 9 bases between. CDR3 length: 15 amino acids. Germline V gene sequence: CDR1 SGHNT, CDR2 YYREEE (reference sequence). The CDR3: CASSLGAAAGNTIYF. CDR3 DNA sequence: TGTGCCAGCAGCTTGGGGGCCGCCGCTGGAAACACCATATATTTT.

This clonotype has at least ten counts. The V gene is TRBV5-1, the J gene TRBJ2-1; 8 nucleotides line up with TRBD1. The V segment lost 0 bases and the J segment 9 bases; nucleotides outside the gene matches: 8. Germline values: CDR1 SGHRS, CDR2 YFSETQ. The CDR3 totals 15 residues. The CDR3 region is CASSLVNQGAGEQFF. The CDR3 region has the DNA TGCGCCAGCAGCTTGGTAAACCAGGGGGCCGGTGAGCAGTTCTTC.

This clonotype was detected a few times. The V gene is TRBV6-2 or TRBV6-3, the J gene TRBJ1-1; D may be TRBD1 (6 bases). Germline-derived CDR1 and CDR2 are MNHEY and SVGEGT. The length of the CDR3 is 15 residues. Trimming took 4 bases from V and 5 from J, leaving 17 bases between them. CDR3 nucleotides: TGTGCCAGCAGTTCCAGAGACAGGATGGGTACTGAAGCTTTCTTT. Protein product: CASSSRDRMGTEAFF.

This clonotype was found many times. The chain is built from TRBV21-1 and TRBJ2-1. TRBV21-1 is a documented pseudogene. This CDR3 contains 16 residues. The DNA of the CDR3 is TGTGCCTTGAACAATGTCGGGGTAGTAAACTACAATGAGCAGTTCTTC. Its protein product is CALNNVGVVNYNEQFF.

This clonotype was seen only a few times. This chain uses TRBV2 with TRBJ1-3, with D possibly being TRBD1 (5 bases). The CDR3 has 16 amino acids. Germline V gene data show CDR1 as SNHLY and CDR2 as FYNNEI. The ends were cut back, 3 bases at V and 0 bases at J, with 12 bases in the middle. For the CDR3, the DNA is TGTGCCAGCAGTGACTGGGCGGGGCTCTCTGGAAACACCATATATTTT. Protein sequence: CASSDWAGLSGNTIYF.

This clonotype was seen many times. The chain is built from TRBV2 and TRBJ2-7; no reliable D call. The CDR3 extends over 14 amino acids. V lost 3 bases, J lost 2 bases, and 11 bases lay in between. Germline assignment: CDR1 SNHLY and CDR2 FYNNEI. DNA of the CDR3: TGTGCCAGCAGTGAGAAGAACTTTCCCTACGAGCAGTACTTC. Protein: CASSEKNFPYEQYF.

In its sample, this clonotype was seen many times. V is TRBV5-1 and J is TRBJ2-5; the D is unclear. The ends were cut back, 0 bases at V and 3 bases at J, with 12 bases in the middle. CDR3 size: 15 residues. Per the germline V gene, CDR1 is SGHRS and CDR2 is YFSETQ. The CDR3 coding sequence is TGCGCCAGCAGCTTGGCCATAGGGTCAGAAGAGACCCAGTACTTC. This encodes CASSLAIGSEETQYF.

The table lists this clonotype with many counts. The V call is TRBV12-3 or TRBV12-4, the J call TRBJ1-6; 9 bases agree with TRBD1. The CDR3 is 13 amino acids. J gave up 7 bases and V 6 bases, and 1 base lay outside the gene matches. The CDR3 reads CASRDRGNSPLHF. CDR3 DNA: TGTGCCAGCAGGGACAGGGGAAATTCACCCCTCCACTTT.

This chain connects TRBV12-3 or TRBV12-4 to TRBJ2-2; D may be TRBD1 (5 bases). CDR3 size: 15 residues. V was trimmed by 3 bases and J by 5 bases, leaving 13 bases between them. CDR3 protein: CASSFRQGYTGELFF. Here the CDR3 DNA reads TGTGCCAGCAGTTTCCGGCAGGGATATACCGGGGAGCTGTTTTTT.

This clonotype was seen ten or more times. This chain connects TRBV29-1 to TRBJ1-1; D possibly corresponds to TRBD1 (5 bases). Between the trimmed V and J ends, which lost 0 bases and 5 bases, there was a span of 13 bases. CDR1 and CDR2 from the germline V gene are SQVTM and ANQGSEA. This CDR3 contains 14 residues. For the CDR3, the DNA is TGCAGCGTTGAAGATGGGCGGGGCGTGACTGAAGCTTTCTTT. Translated: CSVEDGRGVTEAFF.

This clonotype was observed a handful of times. The CDR3 here is CASSKDGMIGELFF. The CDR3, as DNA: TGTGCCAGCAGTAAGGATGGAATGATCGGGGAGCTGTTTTTT. The V gene is TRBV7-9, the J gene TRBJ2-2; D is undetermined. The CDR3 spans 14 residues. The V end was cut by 6 bases, the J end by 7 bases, with 15 bases between. CDR1 and CDR2 (germline): SEHNR, FQNEAQ (reference sequence).

This clonotype was detected a few times. The CDR3 reads CASSQDRIGSGDTQYF. The CDR3 bases are TGTGCCAGCAGCCAAGATCGCATCGGGAGTGGGGATACGCAGTATTTT. The V and J genes are TRBV3-1 and TRBJ2-3; perhaps TRBD2 as D (6 bases). CDR1 is LGHDT, CDR2 YNNKEL, per germline (reference sequence). Trimming removed 0 bases from V and 6 bases from J, with 16 bases in between. The length of the CDR3 is 16 residues.

This clonotype was recorded many times. The chain combines TRBV7-9 with TRBJ2-3, with 13 bases matching TRBD2. Germline V CDR1 and CDR2: SEHNR, FQNEAQ (reference sequence). The length of the CDR3 is 15 residues. Unmatched junction bases numbered 2, after V lost 6 bases and J lost 2 bases. CDR3 amino acids: CASSTSGRATDTQYF. CDR3 nucleotide sequence: TGTGCCAGCAGTACTAGCGGGAGGGCCACAGATACGCAGTATTTT. The whole variable domain, remainder taken from reference TRBV7-9 and TRBJ2-3, is DTGVSQNPRHKITKRGQNVTFRCDPISEHNRLYWYRQTLGQGPEFLTYFQNEAQLEKSRLLSDRFSAERPKGSFSTLEIQRTEQGDSAMYLCASSTSGRATDTQYFGPGTRLTVL.

In its sample, this clonotype was seen a few times. A junction end diverges from the germline sequence, so it may reflect a read error. This rearrangement joins TRBV9 to TRBJ1-1, with no clear D. The CDR3 extends over 14 amino acids. The V gene's germline CDR1 is SGDLS and CDR2 YYNGEE. The CDR3 here is CASSVGERNAEAFF. The CDR3 DNA reads TGTGCCAGCAGCGTAGGGGAGAGGAACGCTGAAGCTTTCTTT.

This clonotype appeared a few times. The rearrangement joins TRBV7-2 to TRBJ2-7, with a possible D match to TRBD2 (6 bases). CDR3 length: 17 residues. Germline-derived CDR1 and CDR2 are SGHTA and FQGNSA. V was shortened by 1 base and J by 4 bases, with 20 bases between the two germline ends. The CDR3 bases are TGTGCCAGCAGCTTAGTAGTCGGAGGGAGCGGATTTTACGAGCAGTACTTC. It specifies CASSLVVGGSGFYEQYF.

This chain connects TRBV11-2 to TRBJ2-5, with unresolved D. The ends were cut back, 3 bases at V and 0 bases at J, with 5 bases in the middle. The CDR3 loop spans 13 amino acids. In germline, CDR1 is SGHAT, CDR2 FQNNGV. The DNA of the CDR3 is TGTGCCAGCAGCTTCGAGTACCAAGAGACCCAGTACTTC. Amino acid sequence: CASSFEYQETQYF.

This clonotype occurred many times. The CDR3 DNA is TGCGCCAGCAGTCAACCCCAGGGATATAGCAATCAGCCCCAGCATTTT. This codes for CASSQPQGYSNQPQHF. This chain links TRBV23-1 with TRBJ1-5; weak D call: TRBD1 (5 bases). TRBV23-1 carries the ORF label, with uncertain function. The CDR3 runs to 16 residues. V was trimmed by 2 bases and J by 0 bases, leaving 11 bases between them.

This clonotype showed up many times. The chain joins TRBV11-2 to TRBJ2-3; 7 bases map to TRBD2. The CDR3 contains 18 residues. J was trimmed by 6 bases and V by 4 bases; bases with no gene match: 19. Germline V gene sequence: CDR1 SGHAT, CDR2 FQNNGV. DNA of the CDR3: TGTGCCAGCAGCTCCCCTAGGGGCGGGAGTAGGGCCTTTGATACGCAGTATTTT. It codes for CASSSPRGGSRAFDTQYF.

This clonotype was counted a few times. V and J are TRBV4-2 and TRBJ2-7; 7 positions match TRBD1. The germline V gene encodes CDR1 LGHNA and CDR2 YNFKEQ. Losses at the gene ends were 0 bases for V and 4 bases for J; bases not matched to a gene: 12. This CDR3 spans 17 amino acids. The CDR3 bases are TGTGCCAGCAGCCAAGAGCGCTCAGGGGGAGCCAAATACGAGCAGTACTTC. Its translation is CASSQERSGGAKYEQYF.

This clonotype was observed a handful of times. The chain uses TRBV29-1 and TRBJ2-7; 8 nucleotides line up with TRBD2. CDR3 length equals 14 residues. Per the germline V gene, CDR1 is SQVTM and CDR2 is ANQGSEA. The V and J ends lost 7 bases and 5 bases, in that order; junction bases with no gene match: 13. CDR3 nucleotide sequence: TGCAGCGCTGGAAGAAGCGGGAGCCCCCACGAGCAGTACTTC. It translates to CSAGRSGSPHEQYF.

This clonotype was counted ten times or more. This chain connects TRBV6-2 or TRBV6-3 to TRBJ2-1, with TRBD1 as a possible D gene (5 bases). This CDR3 spans 12 amino acids. From germline, CDR1 is MNHEY and CDR2 SVGEGT. Trimming shortened V by 2 bases and J by 13 bases, and 12 bases separated the two germline ends. The CDR3 reads CASSYEGAQQFF. CDR3 nucleotides: TGTGCCAGCAGTTACGAAGGGGCGCAACAGTTCTTC.

Ten or more counts support this clonotype. The V and J genes are TRBV4-1 and TRBJ2-7; possible D gene TRBD1, 6 bases. V was shortened by 5 bases and J by 2 bases, with 16 bases between the two germline ends. Germline V lookup: CDR1 MGHRA, CDR2 YSYEKL. This CDR3 contains 15 residues. CDR3 sequence: CASSYLAGDPYEQYF. The CDR3 bases are TGCGCCAGCAGCTATCTCGCAGGGGACCCCTACGAGCAGTACTTC.

This chain uses TRBV20-1 with TRBJ1-1; a weak D match, TRBD1 (6 bases). The V gene's germline CDR1 is DFQATT and CDR2 SNEGSKA (reference sequence). The CDR3 consists of 14 residues. Trimming removed 5 bases from V and 5 bases from J, with 18 bases in between. CDR3 loop: CSAHSGRRGTEAFF. In DNA, the CDR3 is TGCAGTGCTCATTCGGGACGGAGGGGGACTGAAGCTTTCTTT.